The 18 T cell receptor beta chains in this list originate from one sample, sequenced in a study of monozygotic twins with inflammatory bowel disease (dated by TCRdb to between 2019 and 2020). Library prep was done by 5' RACE. Sequencing was performed on an Illumina HiSeq 2500. Following reprocessing of the reads by TCRdb, the data hold one row per CDR3 protein sequence and no DNA is available. This sample's table contains 300,000 to 350,000 distinct CDR3 sequences. 2% to 2.5% of the sample belongs to the ten largest clones. Material: blood. These TCRs come from a human donor with ulcerative colitis or Crohn's disease, or a healthy co-twin of an affected twin (not recorded which).

The rearrangement joins TRBV27 to TRBJ1-1; TCRdb's assignment of TRBD1 cannot be checked, as there is no DNA. Germline V gene sequence: CDR1 MNHEY, CDR2 SMNVEV (reference sequence). The CDR3 is 15 amino acids. CDR3 protein: CASRQRQGGGTEAFF.

The genes are TRBV20-1 and TRBJ2-3; TCRdb's D gene call, TRBD2, goes unchecked for lack of DNA. CDR1 is DFQATT, CDR2 SNEGSKA, per germline (reference sequence). The CDR3 totals 13 residues. CDR3 loop: CSARETSGGVKYF.

The chain links TRBV24-1 to TRBJ1-1; no DNA is available, so the TRBD1 call from TCRdb remains unchecked. This CDR3 region has 11 residues. Germline V gene lookup returns CDR1 KGHDR and CDR2 SFDVKD. CDR3 amino acids: CATSVGGEAFF.

The J gene is TRBJ2-3, the V gene TRBV7-9; as DNA is missing, the TRBD2 call by TCRdb cannot be tested. Germline loops: CDR1 SEHNR, CDR2 FQNEAQ (reference sequence). CDR3 length equals 17 residues. The CDR3 here is CASSLAPGREGADTQYF. Using reference TRBV7-9 and TRBJ2-3 for the parts outside the CDR3, the full variable domain is DTGVSQNPRHKITKRGQNVTFRCDPISEHNRLYWYRQTLGQGPEFLTYFQNEAQLEKSRLLSDRFSAERPKGSFSTLEIQRTEQGDSAMYLCASSLAPGREGADTQYFGPGTRLTVL.

This sequence joins TRBV4-1 and TRBJ2-7. In germline, CDR1 is MGHRA, CDR2 YSYEKL. The CDR3 runs 14 residues. CDR3: CASSQDNINYEQYF.

V usage is TRBV28 and J usage is TRBJ2-7; TCRdb's D gene call, TRBD2, goes unchecked for lack of DNA. The germline CDR1 and CDR2 sequences are MDHEN and SYDVKM. The CDR3 is made up of 15 amino acids. The CDR3: CASSLTSSGGQGQYF.

The CDR3 loop is CASSPSRLAGGDTQYF. The chain carries TRBV7-9 and TRBJ2-3; the TRBD2 assignment by TCRdb is unverifiable without DNA. CDR1 and CDR2 from the germline V gene are SEHNR and FQNEAQ (reference sequence). The CDR3 totals 16 residues. Drawing the rest from reference TRBV7-9 and TRBJ2-3, the complete variable domain is DTGVSQNPRHKITKRGQNVTFRCDPISEHNRLYWYRQTLGQGPEFLTYFQNEAQLEKSRLLSDRFSAERPKGSFSTLEIQRTEQGDSAMYLCASSPSRLAGGDTQYFGPGTRLTVL.

The chain joins TRBV19 to TRBJ2-1; checking the TCRdb D call of TRBD2 is not possible without DNA. The CDR3 contains 17 residues. CDR1 is LNHDA, CDR2 SQIVND, per germline (reference sequence). This CDR3 is CASTRTSGGRSYNEQFF.

J is TRBJ2-2 and V is TRBV12-3 or TRBV12-4; TCRdb's D call, TRBD1, is unchecked because there is no DNA. The CDR3 contains 14 residues. The CDR3 reads CASSSRSGSGELFF.

The genes are TRBV7-2 and TRBJ2-3; TCRdb's D gene call, TRBD1, goes unchecked for lack of DNA. The germline V gene has CDR1 SGHTA and CDR2 FQGNSA. The CDR3 covers 15 residues. The CDR3 sequence: CASSRQGGLTDTQYF.

This chain connects TRBV6-4 to TRBJ2-2; the D call of TRBD1 rests on TCRdb alone, since no DNA is present to check it. The V gene's germline CDR1 is MRHNA and CDR2 SNTAGT. This CDR3 is built from 14 residues. The CDR3 loop is CASSLQGSTGELFF.

The chain joins TRBV5-1 to TRBJ1-1; the TCRdb D gene call, TRBD1, has no DNA to confirm it. CDR3 length: 15 amino acids. The germline gives CDR1 SGHRS, CDR2 YFSETQ. The CDR3 protein is CASSKSAPRDTEAFF.

The chain uses TRBV20-1 and TRBJ1-6; TCRdb's D call, TRBD1, is unchecked because there is no DNA. From germline, CDR1 is DFQATT and CDR2 SNEGSKA (reference sequence). The CDR3 consists of 12 residues. CDR3 sequence reads: CSAMFGTGTLHF.

The rearrangement joins TRBV12-3 or TRBV12-4 to TRBJ1-6; the D gene TCRdb calls, TRBD1, cannot be checked with no DNA. This CDR3 is 14 amino acids long. This CDR3 is CASRTPSGGSPLHF.

The chain is built from TRBV4-3 and TRBJ1-2; TCRdb calls TRBD1, which cannot be checked without DNA. Germline V gene sequence: CDR1 LGHNA, CDR2 YSLEER. The CDR3 runs to 12 residues. CDR3: CASSQDGQGYTF.

V and J are TRBV15 and TRBJ2-1; the D call from TCRdb, TRBD1, cannot be confirmed without DNA. The CDR3 consists of 14 residues. CDR1 is LNHNV and CDR2 is YYDKDF in the germline V gene (reference sequence). The CDR3 loop is CATSARTAYNEQFF.

The chain is built from TRBV2 and TRBJ2-1; the TCRdb D gene call, TRBD2, has no DNA to confirm it. The CDR3 is 14 residues long. Germline V gene sequence: CDR1 SNHLY, CDR2 FYNNEI. CDR3 sequence reads: CASITGLAGAEQFF. Filled out from reference TRBV2 and TRBJ2-1, the complete variable domain reads EPEVTQTPSHQVTQMGQEVILRCVPISNHLYFYWYRQILGQKVEFLVSFYNNEISEKSEIFDDQFSVERPDGSNFTLKIRSTKLEDSAMYFCASITGLAGAEQFFGPGTRLTVL.

CDR3 sequence: CAISYSHTDTQYF. This chain connects TRBV10-3 to TRBJ2-3; the TRBD2 assignment by TCRdb is unverifiable without DNA. This CDR3 contains 13 residues. Looked up from germline, CDR1 is ENHRY and CDR2 is SYGVKD.